The entry below gives a single T cell receptor beta chain sequence along with its context. Repertoires were generated with immunoSEQ multiplex PCR, while TCRdb's copy carries only in-frame clones and drops some. The sample records around 50,000 clones, roughly nine tenths being singletons. This sample is drawn from a study of technical replicates of blood from several donors. Trimming cost V 0 bases and J 0 bases, with 11 bases left between them. This CDR3 is 16 amino acids long. Germline assignment: CDR1 SGHRS and CDR2 YFSETQ. The rearrangement uses TRBV5-1 and TRBJ2-3, with a possible D match to TRBD2 (6 bases). Sequencing was done on a sample of PBMCs. The clonotype was recovered from a human donor in good health. Some clones in this sample may be carry-over from other donors' samples. The CDR3 sequence is CASSLVGSGSTDTQYF. The CDR3 DNA sequence: TGCGCCAGCAGCTTGGTTGGTAGCGGAAGCACAGATACGCAGTATTTT.